These 2 T cell receptor beta chains came from one sample sequenced in a study of blood T cell repertoires in COVID-19. Only in-frame clones appear in the TCRdb table, and some are missing; sequencing was by immunoSEQ multiplex PCR. Seen here are 40,000 to 50,000 clones, about 89% observed once, and the top ten hold 2% to 2.5%. Sequenced input: peripheral blood. All receptors derive from an elderly woman with COVID-19, enrolled during active disease.

This chain uses TRBV6-2 or TRBV6-3 with TRBJ1-2; D unresolved. V lost 0 bases and J 3 bases, leaving 17 bases between the germline ends. The CDR3 is 17 amino acids. The germline V gene has CDR1 MNHEY and CDR2 SVGEGT. The CDR3 DNA reads as TGTGCCAGCAGTTACTCGAAAGGTGACAAGGAGGACTATGGCTACACCTTC. Its protein is CASSYSKGDKEDYGYTF.

The V call is TRBV12-3 or TRBV12-4, the J call TRBJ2-2; D may be TRBD2 (5 bases). The CDR3 has 13 amino acids. V was cut by 3 bases and J by 5 bases, with 7 bases left in between. In DNA form, the CDR3 reads TGTGCCAGCAGTTTCACGGGAACCGGGGAGCTGTTTTTT. It is translated as CASSFTGTGELFF.